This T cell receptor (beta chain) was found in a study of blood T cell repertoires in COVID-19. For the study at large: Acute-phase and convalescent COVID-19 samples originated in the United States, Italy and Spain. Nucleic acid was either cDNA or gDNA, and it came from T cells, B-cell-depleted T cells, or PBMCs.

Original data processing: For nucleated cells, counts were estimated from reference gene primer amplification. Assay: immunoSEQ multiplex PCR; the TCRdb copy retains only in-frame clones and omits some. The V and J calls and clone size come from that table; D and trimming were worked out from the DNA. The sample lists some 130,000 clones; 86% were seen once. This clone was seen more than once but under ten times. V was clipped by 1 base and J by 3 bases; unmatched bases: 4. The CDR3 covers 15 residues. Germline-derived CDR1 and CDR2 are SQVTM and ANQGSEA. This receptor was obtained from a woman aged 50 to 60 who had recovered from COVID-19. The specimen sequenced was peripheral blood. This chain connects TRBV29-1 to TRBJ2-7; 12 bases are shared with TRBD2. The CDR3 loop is CSVEGLAGAHYEQYF. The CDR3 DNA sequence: TGCAGCGTTGAAGGACTAGCGGGGGCTCACTACGAGCAGTACTTC.